This is a list of T cell receptor beta chains from one sample in a study of a mutant IDH1 vaccine in newly diagnosed glioma. What these receptors recognize is not known. Profiling relied on immunoSEQ multiplex PCR, and the TCRdb table lists in-frame clones only, not all of them. This sample has tens of thousands of clones, with nearly 90% found just once. The specimen comprised PBMCs, sampled from a glioma patient whose treatment included an IDH1 peptide vaccine. All receptors derive from a man between 18 and 29 years old with glioma. CDR3s include the opening cysteine and the closing phenylalanine or tryptophan. Each record gives: CDR3 protein, CDR3 DNA, D gene, clone size, V gene, J gene. The D gene is left open where the match is weak. Clone size is shown for a subset of rows, as once, few, many or a class of expanded clone.

CASTAGGSYEQYF	TGTGCCAGCACCGCGGGCGGCTCCTACGAGCAGTACTTC	.	.	TRBV6-5	TRBJ2-7
CASSESFMNTEAFF	TGTGCCAGCAGTGAATCCTTCATGAACACTGAAGCTTTCTTT	.	.	TRBV6-4	TRBJ1-1
CASSLGEKNTEAFF	TGTGCCAGCAGCTTAGGGGAGAAGAACACTGAAGCTTTCTTT	.	.	TRBV7-2	TRBJ1-1
CASSPGGYNEQFF	TGTGCCAGTAGTCCGGGGGGCTACAATGAGCAGTTCTTC	TRBD2	.	TRBV19	TRBJ2-1
CASSGQGYEKLFF	TGTGCCAGCTCGGGACAGGGATACGAAAAACTGTTTTTT	TRBD1	.	TRBV18	TRBJ1-4
CAISESRTSKEQFF	TGTGCCATCAGTGAGTCGAGGACATCCAAAGAGCAGTTCTTC	.	.	TRBV10-3	TRBJ2-1
CASSLGEGLGAYEQYF	TGCGCCAGCAGCTTGGGTGAGGGGCTTGGAGCCTACGAGCAGTACTTC	.	once	TRBV5-1	TRBJ2-7
CASSADRGGNTIYF	TGTGCCAGCAGTGCGGACAGGGGTGGAAACACCATATATTTT	TRBD1	.	TRBV25-1	TRBJ1-3
CASSQDSKEGYGYTF	TGTGCCAGCAGCCAAGACAGTAAGGAGGGCTATGGCTACACCTTC	.	.	TRBV4-2	TRBJ1-2
CASSLTGTEAFF	TGTGCCAGCAGCTTAACAGGGACTGAAGCTTTCTTT	.	.	TRBV5-6	TRBJ1-1
CASSEALTPEQPQHF	TGTGCCAGCAGTGAAGCGCTGACACCGGAGCAGCCCCAGCATTTT	.	.	TRBV6-1	TRBJ1-5
CASSFAFGGTDTQYF	TGTGCCAGCAGCTTCGCCTTCGGGGGCACAGATACGCAGTATTTT	.	once	TRBV7-6	TRBJ2-3
CAISDPRHYEQYF	TGTGCCATCAGTGACCCCCGGCACTACGAGCAGTACTTC	.	once	TRBV10-3	TRBJ2-7
CASSYSLRGEKLFF	TGTGCCAGCAGTTACTCTTTGCGTGGGGAAAAACTGTTTTTT	.	.	TRBV6-5	TRBJ1-4
CASSSAGAVYGYTF	TGTGCCAGCAGCTCGGCAGGGGCCGTCTATGGCTACACCTTC	.	.	TRBV5-4	TRBJ1-2
CASSYSGGRETQYF	TGTGCCAGCAGTTACTCAGGCGGGAGGGAGACCCAGTACTTC	TRBD2	.	TRBV6-6	TRBJ2-5
CSGGTNYEQFF	TGCAGCGGGGGGACTAACTATGAGCAGTTCTTC	TRBD2	.	TRBV29-1	TRBJ2-1
CASSEQGSNTEAFF	TGCGCCAGCAGCGAACAGGGATCCAACACTGAAGCTTTCTTT	.	.	TRBV5-1	TRBJ1-1
CASTSYPPLHF	TGTGCCAGCACCTCATACCCTCCCCTCCACTTT	.	few	TRBV28	TRBJ1-6
CASSRRSNQPQHF	TGTGCCAGCAGCAGGAGGAGCAATCAGCCCCAGCATTTT	.	once	TRBV5-6	TRBJ1-5
CASSLSGGSGTGELFF	TGCGCCAGCAGCCTATCAGGGGGCAGCGGCACCGGGGAGCTGTTTTTT	TRBD1	.	TRBV4-3	TRBJ2-2
CAWSVLGAGVETQYF	TGTGCCTGGAGTGTACTGGGAGCGGGAGTTGAGACCCAGTACTTC	TRBD2	once	TRBV30	TRBJ2-5
CASSIWTGDQPQHF	TGTGCCAGTAGTATCTGGACAGGGGATCAGCCCCAGCATTTT	TRBD1	.	TRBV19	TRBJ1-5
CASSLVAYPYEQYF	TGTGCCAGCAGCTTGGTAGCTTATCCCTACGAGCAGTACTTC	.	.	TRBV5-6	TRBJ2-7
CAWSRRLPEAFF	TGTGCCTGGAGTAGGAGGTTACCTGAAGCTTTCTTT	.	.	TRBV30	TRBJ1-1
CASARARGEKLFF	TGTGCCTCTGCTCGGGCCCGGGGGGAAAAACTGTTTTTT	.	.	TRBV19	TRBJ1-4